A selection of T cell receptor beta chains follows, all from one sample in a study of blood T cells in healthy people across ages. TCRdb re-called the 5' RACE reads with MiXCR, one entry per CDR3 protein. The profile covers some 710,000 distinct CDR3 sequences, with about half appearing a single time and about a sixth taken by the ten largest. The sample comprised blood. The receptors were gathered from a man older than 75 in good health. The CDR3 runs from the conserved cysteine through the conserved F or W. The D gene is left open where the match is weak. Rows give clone size only sometimes, using once, few, many, or a class for an expanded clone.

clone size	V gene	D gene	J gene	CDR3 protein	CDR3 DNA
-	TRBV2	TRBD1	TRBJ2-6	CASNPVRGLGGANVLTF	TGTGCCAGCAATCCGGTCAGGGGGCTTGGAGGGGCCAACGTCCTGACTTTC
-	TRBV25-1	-	TRBJ1-2	CASSELWGYTF	TGTGCCAGCAGTGAATTATGGGGCTACACCTTC
-	TRBV7-2	-	TRBJ2-1	CASSLDGSGTKGFNEQFF	TGTGCCAGCAGCTTAGATGGCAGCGGAACCAAGGGATTCAATGAGCAGTTCTTC
-	TRBV20-1	TRBD2	TRBJ2-1	CSARGTSGGGEQFF	TGCAGTGCTAGAGGCACTAGCGGGGGCGGTGAGCAGTTCTTC
few	TRBV20-1	-	TRBJ2-5	CSAESTGQETQYF	TGCAGTGCTGAATCGACAGGACAAGAGACCCAGTACTTC
-	TRBV10-2	-	TRBJ2-7	CASRNSFNSYEQYF	TGCGCCAGCAGGAACAGCTTTAACTCCTACGAGCAGTACTTC
-	TRBV7-2	-	TRBJ2-2	CASSLTRLGELFF	TGTGCCAGCAGCTTAACACGCCTCGGGGAGCTGTTTTTT
once	TRBV5-1	TRBD1	TRBJ2-5	CASSQTGELHEQYF	TGCGCCAGCAGCCAGACAGGGGAACTGCATGAGCAGTACTTC
-	TRBV5-1	-	TRBJ2-3	CASSPPEGTDTQYF	TGCGCCAGCAGCCCCCCTGAAGGCACAGATACGCAGTATTTT
-	TRBV10-3	-	TRBJ2-7	CAISSLSYEQYF	TGTGCCATCAGTTCTCTCTCCTACGAGCAGTACTTC
-	TRBV9	-	TRBJ1-1	CASSVDGRADTEAFF	TGTGCCAGCAGCGTAGACGGAAGGGCAGACACTGAAGCTTTCTTT
-	TRBV7-3	TRBD2	TRBJ2-1	CASSLGAGTSGRVEQFF	TGTGCCAGCAGCTTAGGCGCCGGGACTAGCGGGAGAGTTGAGCAGTTCTTC
many	TRBV7-9	-	TRBJ2-5	CASSSNWALETQYF	TGTGCCAGCAGCTCCAATTGGGCGCTCGAGACCCAGTACTTC
few	TRBV20-1	TRBD1	TRBJ1-4	CSAVKTGDNEKLFF	TGCAGTGCCGTAAAGACAGGGGATAATGAAAAACTGTTTTTT
-	TRBV12-3/TRBV12-4	TRBD2	TRBJ2-7	CASSLGPGRLYEQYF	TGTGCCAGCAGTTTAGGACCCGGGAGGCTCTACGAGCAGTACTTC
many	TRBV5-1	-	TRBJ2-7	CASSLRDSYEQYF	TGCGCCAGCAGCTTGCGGGATTCCTACGAGCAGTACTTC
-	TRBV7-8	-	TRBJ2-7	CASSLSRIGPYEQYF	TGTGCCAGCAGCTTATCGCGAATAGGCCCCTACGAGCAGTACTTC
-	TRBV20-1	-	TRBJ2-5	CSASGNAYNEQYF	TGCAGTGCTAGCGGGAATGCCTACAATGAGCAGTACTTC
-	TRBV6-6	TRBD2	TRBJ2-5	CASRPGTRDTLETQYF	TGTGCCAGCAGACCCGGGACTAGGGACACTCTGGAGACCCAGTACTTC
-	TRBV11-2	-	TRBJ1-6	CASSLDGISPLHF	TGTGCCAGCAGCTTAGATGGCATTTCACCCCTCCACTTT
-	TRBV10-3	TRBD1	TRBJ1-2	CAISEGTGGFYGYTF	TGTGCCATCAGTGAGGGGACAGGGGGCTTCTATGGCTACACCTTC
many	TRBV4-3	-	TRBJ2-1	CASSQDTGVREQFF	TGCGCCAGCAGCCAGGATACTGGGGTACGGGAGCAGTTCTTC
-	TRBV7-9	-	TRBJ1-1	CASRPEGGTEAFF	TGTGCCAGCAGACCCGAGGGAGGCACTGAAGCTTTCTTT
few	TRBV7-2	-	TRBJ1-1	CASSLNRDGTEAFF	TGTGCCAGCAGCTTAAACAGGGATGGCACTGAAGCTTTCTTT
-	TRBV7-2	TRBD2	TRBJ2-1	CANSSLGLAGANEQFF	TGTGCCAACAGCTCACTCGGACTAGCGGGAGCTAATGAGCAGTTCTTC
-	TRBV14	-	TRBJ1-6	CASSHGAEGSSYNSPLHF	TGTGCCAGCAGCCACGGGGCTGAGGGTAGCTCCTATAATTCACCCCTCCACTTT
-	TRBV11-3	-	TRBJ2-1	CASSQDSTDYNEQFF	TGTGCCAGCAGCCAAGACTCGACCGACTACAATGAGCAGTTCTTC
-	TRBV20-1	-	TRBJ2-1	CSATPGSYNEQFF	TGCAGTGCCACCCCGGGTTCCTACAATGAGCAGTTCTTC
-	TRBV5-1	-	TRBJ2-5	CASSLVGTPGLETQYF	TGCGCCAGCAGCTTGGTTGGTACCCCAGGTTTAGAGACCCAGTACTTC
many	TRBV29-1	TRBD2	TRBJ2-3	CSVRLALSTDTQYF	TGCAGCGTACGACTAGCGCTTAGCACAGATACGCAGTATTTT
few	TRBV11-1	TRBD1	TRBJ1-1	CASSGLTGGNTEAFF	TGTGCCAGCAGCGGACTTACAGGGGGAAACACTGAAGCTTTCTTT
-	TRBV6-2/TRBV6-3	-	TRBJ2-3	CASSYQSGKATDTQYF	TGTGCCAGCAGTTACCAGTCTGGTAAAGCGACAGATACGCAGTATTTT
-	TRBV15	-	TRBJ1-5	CATSRDNRRGNQPQHF	TGTGCCACCAGCAGAGATAACAGGCGGGGCAATCAGCCCCAGCATTTT
few	TRBV5-6	TRBD1	TRBJ1-2	CASSLVHRGTDYTF	TGTGCCAGCAGCTTGGTTCACAGGGGTACGGACTACACCTTC
-	TRBV4-3	TRBD1	TRBJ1-2	CASSSMTPGGEDYGYTF	TGCGCCAGCAGCTCGATGACCCCAGGGGGAGAAGACTATGGCTACACCTTC
-	TRBV5-6	-	TRBJ2-7	CASSLPGAAYEQYF	TGTGCCAGCAGCTTGCCGGGGGCCGCCTACGAGCAGTACTTC
-	TRBV20-1	-	TRBJ2-5	CSARDLTGRGSKEQYF	TGCAGTGCTAGAGATCTGACGGGACGGGGGTCTAAGGAGCAGTACTTC
-	TRBV18	TRBD1	TRBJ2-7	CASSPTGQRRDEQYF	TGTGCCAGCTCACCTACGGGACAGCGCCGTGACGAGCAGTACTTC
few	TRBV30	-	TRBJ1-2	CAWSRGNYGYTF	TGTGCCTGGAGTCGGGGGAACTATGGCTACACCTTC
-	TRBV4-3	-	TRBJ2-1	CASSPQGGQGPYNEQFF	TGCGCCAGCAGCCCCCAGGGGGGGCAGGGCCCCTACAATGAGCAGTTCTTC
-	TRBV20-1	-	TRBJ1-5	CSARYPGQGQPQHF	TGCAGTGCTAGATACCCGGGCCAGGGCCAGCCCCAGCATTTT
many	TRBV4-2	-	TRBJ2-7	CASSQVAGSSYEQYF	TGTGCCAGCAGCCAAGTTGCCGGGAGCTCCTACGAGCAGTACTTC
few	TRBV29-1	-	TRBJ2-5	CSSGQETQYF	TGCAGCTCTGGACAAGAGACCCAGTACTTC
few	TRBV6-5	TRBD1	TRBJ1-5	CASSGLGTGRNQPQHF	TGTGCCAGCAGCGGACTTGGGACAGGTCGCAATCAGCCCCAGCATTTT
-	TRBV10-3	TRBD1	TRBJ2-1	CAITRDREETQFF	TGTGCCATCACGCGAGACAGGGAAGAGACCCAGTTCTTC
many	TRBV20-1	TRBD2	TRBJ2-7	CSASGGAGAGEQYF	TGCAGTGCTAGTGGTGGGGCGGGAGCTGGCGAGCAGTACTTC
-	TRBV29-1	-	TRBJ1-2	CSVATADSYTF	TGCAGCGTTGCGACGGCCGATAGCTACACCTTC
-	TRBV24-1	-	TRBJ2-1	CATSDLGRGRERNEQFF	TGTGCCACCAGTGATTTGGGGCGGGGGCGGGAGCGGAACGAGCAGTTCTTC
many	TRBV18	-	TRBJ2-5	CASSRDTQETQYF	TGTGCCAGCAGCCGGGACACCCAAGAGACCCAGTACTTC
-	TRBV29-1	-	TRBJ2-1	CSVPSNNEQFF	TGCAGCGTACCTAGTAACAATGAGCAGTTCTTC
-	TRBV12-3/TRBV12-4	-	TRBJ2-3	CASSRTGGWHTDTQYF	TGTGCCAGCAGTCGGACTGGTGGTTGGCACACAGATACGCAGTATTTT
-	TRBV28	TRBD1	TRBJ2-7	CASSQYLGGLIYEQYF	TGTGCCAGCAGTCAATATTTAGGGGGCTTGATCTACGAGCAGTACTTC